One sample yielded the 22 T cell receptor beta chains listed below, sequenced in a study of blood T cell repertoires in COVID-19. Sequencing was performed with immunoSEQ multiplex PCR; in TCRdb, only in-frame clones are kept and a portion is missing. The table includes about 360,000 clones, roughly 86% detected once. Sequences were obtained from peripheral blood. These receptors were collected from a human donor in a cohort sampled during active COVID-19.

This clone was counted once. The chain's CDR3 is CARSLTSGTTYEQYF. The CDR3 region has the DNA TGTGCCAGAAGCTTGACTAGCGGGACGACCTACGAGCAGTACTTC. The chain couples TRBV5-3 to TRBJ2-7, with 10 bases fitting TRBD2. TRBV5-3 is filed as an ORF, its function uncertain. J was trimmed by 2 bases and V by 1 base; bases with no gene match: 3. CDR3 length equals 15 residues.

The J gene is TRBJ2-2, the V gene TRBV24-1, with D tentatively TRBD2 (6 bases). Trimming left V 9 bases short and J 4 bases short, with 20 bases between. CDR1 is KGHDR, CDR2 SFDVKD, per germline. There are 16 residues in the CDR3. The CDR3 bases are TGTGCCACCGGGGGACCGGGGCCCGGGGGCACCGGGGAGCTGTTTTTT. Its translation: CATGGPGPGGTGELFF.

The gene calls are TRBV5-4 and TRBJ2-3; 13 nucleotides align to TRBD2. The CDR3 spans 18 residues. After removal of 3 bases from V and 4 bases from J, the junction contained 11 bases not matched to a gene. The germline V gene encodes CDR1 SGHNT and CDR2 YYREEE (reference sequence). This CDR3 reads CASSSTSGRFRGPDTQYF. CDR3 coding DNA: TGTGCCAGCAGCTCGACTAGCGGGAGGTTTAGGGGGCCAGATACGCAGTATTTT.

V is TRBV29-1 and J is TRBJ1-1; possibly TRBD1 for D (5 bases). The V gene's germline CDR1 is SQVTM and CDR2 ANQGSEA. Trimming shortened V by 4 bases and J by 2 bases, and 17 bases separated the two germline ends. The CDR3 is 15 amino acids. CDR3 nucleotides: TGCAGCGTTGTAGGGCCAGGGAGGATCAACACTGAAGCTTTCTTT. It encodes CSVVGPGRINTEAFF.

The rearrangement uses TRBV19 and TRBJ2-3, with 10 bases that match TRBD1. The CDR3 is 16 residues long. Germline V lookup: CDR1 LNHDA, CDR2 SQIVND (reference sequence). V shed 7 bases and J 1 base; nucleotides not matched to a gene: 8. CDR3 nucleotide sequence: TGTGCCAGTACCTCTGCCGGGACAGGGGGCACAGATACGCAGTATTTT. Its translation is CASTSAGTGGTDTQYF.

The chain carries TRBV18 and TRBJ2-1; D remains unclear. Trimming cost V 3 bases and J 3 bases, with 9 bases left between them. Germline lookup yields CDR1 KGHSH and CDR2 LQKENI. The CDR3 spans 14 residues. Written as DNA, the CDR3 is TGTGCCAGCTCACCCGAAGATAGCTACAATGAGCAGTTCTTC. Translated: CASSPEDSYNEQFF. The whole variable domain, filled in from reference TRBV18 and TRBJ2-1, reads NAGVMQNPRHLVRRRGQEARLRCSPMKGHSHVYWYRQLPEEGLKFMVYLQKENIIDESGMPKERFSAEFPKEGPSILRIQQVVRGDSAAYFCASSPEDSYNEQFFGPGTRLTVL.

This sequence joins TRBV7-9 and TRBJ1-4; tentative D call: TRBD1 (6 bases). Germline V CDR1 and CDR2: SEHNR, FQNEAQ (reference sequence). The length of the CDR3 is 16 residues. Trimming removed 5 bases at V and 0 bases at J, with 13 bases between. The CDR3 loop reads CASSPPGTTTNEKLFF. DNA of the CDR3: TGTGCCAGCAGCCCACCGGGGACAACAACTAATGAAAAACTGTTTTTT.

The chain carries TRBV21-1 and TRBJ1-1; no DNA check was done on the table's D call, TRBD1. TRBV21-1 is listed as a pseudogene. This CDR3 spans 15 amino acids. CDR3 nucleotide sequence: TGTGCCAGCAGCACACCTACAGGGGTCGAGACTGAAGCTTTCTTT. Its translation is CASSTPTGVETEAFF.

V usage is TRBV6-6 and J usage is TRBJ2-7; 7 bases are shared with TRBD2. Germline V gene lookup returns CDR1 MNHNY and CDR2 SVGAGI (reference sequence). The V segment lost 4 bases and the J segment 0 bases; nucleotides outside the gene matches: 3. The CDR3 covers 14 residues. For the CDR3, the DNA is TGTGCCAGCAGTTCAGCGGGAATCTCCTACGAGCAGTACTTC. Protein: CASSSAGISYEQYF.

In this sample, this clone turned up once. The V gene is TRBV7-9, the J gene TRBJ2-5; unclear D gene. Trimming removed 2 bases from V and 5 bases from J, with 9 bases in between. This CDR3 has 13 amino acids. CDR1 and CDR2 (germline): SEHNR, FQNEAQ (reference sequence). CDR3 residues: CASSLWAQETQYF. CDR3 in DNA: TGTGCCAGCAGCTTATGGGCGCAGGAGACCCAGTACTTC.

This rearrangement joins TRBV30 to TRBJ1-5; D gene ambiguous. The CDR3 has 13 residues. Trimming pared 8 bases from V and 4 bases from J, leaving 15 bases between. Germline V gives CDR1 GTSNPN, CDR2 SVGIG (reference sequence). The CDR3 region has the DNA TGTGCCACAGCGTTGGGAGAAAATCAGCCCCAGCATTTT. It codes for CATALGENQPQHF.

This chain links TRBV19 with TRBJ2-5; D perhaps matches TRBD2 (5 bases). V was shortened by 6 bases and J by 3 bases, with 17 bases between the two germline ends. CDR1 is LNHDA and CDR2 is SQIVND in the germline V gene (reference sequence). This CDR3 region has 15 residues. DNA of the CDR3: TGTGCCAGTAGCGGACCCGGGGTTGGGGAAGAGACCCAGTACTTC. It codes for CASSGPGVGEETQYF.

This rearrangement joins TRBV4-2 to TRBJ2-3; possibly TRBD2 for D (6 bases). V lost 0 bases, J lost 1 base, and 11 bases lay in between. The CDR3 length is 16 residues. Germline V lookup: CDR1 LGHNA, CDR2 YNFKEQ. This CDR3 is CASSQDQWGGTDTQYF. CDR3 nucleotide sequence: TGTGCCAGCAGCCAAGATCAGTGGGGGGGCACAGATACGCAGTATTTT.

As for this clone: The same CDR3 arises from other DNA sequences in this sample as well. The chain combines TRBV3-1 (or the pseudogene TRBV3-2) with TRBJ2-7, with TRBD1 matching over 8 bases. CDR3 length: 14 amino acids. Per the germline V gene, CDR1 is LGHDT and CDR2 is YNNKEL (reference sequence). V lost 4 bases and J lost 4; bases outside the gene matches: 6. CDR3 loop: CASSLGTGGYEQYF. The DNA of the CDR3 is TGTGCCAGCAGCCTCGGGACAGGAGGGTACGAGCAGTACTTC.

CDR3 nucleotides: TGTGCCAGCAGCTTTAGCGGGGGGACGGCCATTCGGGGCCTCCACTTT. Translation gives CASSFSGGTAIRGLHF. This chain connects TRBV7-9 to TRBJ1-6; perhaps TRBD1 as D (5 bases). V was clipped by 3 bases and J by 15 bases, with 24 bases between them. Germline V gives CDR1 SEHNR, CDR2 FQNEAQ (reference sequence). The CDR3 has 16 amino acids.

CDR3 amino acids: CASSSGPRGSTEAFF. The CDR3 coding sequence is TGTGCCAGCAGCTCAGGGCCCCGGGGGAGCACTGAAGCTTTCTTT. The chain has TRBV3-1 (or the pseudogene TRBV3-2) and TRBJ1-1, with a tentative D call TRBD1 (5 bases). The germline gives CDR1 LGHDT, CDR2 YNNKEL (reference sequence). Trimming left V 5 bases short and J 4 bases short, with 17 bases between. This CDR3 comprises 15 residues.

The rearrangement joins TRBV6-5 to TRBJ1-1; perhaps TRBD1 as D (5 bases). V was cut by 2 bases and J by 7 bases, with 14 bases left in between. Germline V CDR1 and CDR2: MNHEY, SVGAGI. This CDR3 comprises 14 residues. The CDR3 DNA is TGTGCCAGCAGTTACGCCTACCTAGGGGTTGAAGCTTTCTTT. It is translated as CASSYAYLGVEAFF.

The V gene is TRBV5-1, the J gene TRBJ1-1; 9 bases map to TRBD1. Unmatched junction bases numbered 18, after V lost 3 bases and J lost 0 bases. This CDR3 is 20 amino acids long. Germline V gene data show CDR1 as SGHRS and CDR2 as YFSETQ. Here the CDR3 DNA reads TGCGCCAGCAGCTCGGTGACTCTGGACAGGGGCGGAATTATGAACACTGAAGCTTTCTTT. Translating it yields CASSSVTLDRGGIMNTEAFF.

V usage is TRBV18 and J usage is TRBJ2-4; TRBD2 aligns across 14 bases. With 6 bases clipped from V and 14 bases from J, the junction kept 6 bases outside the gene matches. The CDR3 consists of 13 residues. The germline CDR1 and CDR2 sequences are KGHSH and LQKENI. The CDR3 DNA follows: TGTGCCAGCTCCCGGGGACTAGCGGGAGCCAAGTACTTC. This encodes CASSRGLAGAKYF.

The chain carries TRBV5-1 and TRBJ2-7; 9 bases fit TRBD1. This CDR3 is 12 amino acids long. Looked up from germline, CDR1 is SGHRS and CDR2 is YFSETQ. V lost 7 bases to trimming and J lost 3 bases; unmatched junction nucleotides: 2. CDR3 sequence (DNA): TGCGCCAGCTCGGGACAGGGCTACGAGCAGTACTTC. Amino acid sequence: CASSGQGYEQYF.

The chain links TRBV6-1 to TRBJ2-1; 8 bases are shared with TRBD2. Germline CDR1 MNHNS, CDR2 SASEGT. J gave up 6 bases and V 1 base, and 8 bases lay outside the gene matches. This CDR3 contains 16 residues. CDR3: CASSEDQAGDLNEQFF. The CDR3 DNA reads as TGTGCCAGCAGTGAAGATCAAGCGGGAGACCTCAATGAGCAGTTCTTC.

This chain connects TRBV12-1 to TRBJ2-7; the tabulated D call, TRBD2, remains unverified against the DNA. TRBV12-1 is a recognized pseudogene. The CDR3 has 19 amino acids. CDR3 DNA: TGTGCCAGCAGCTCCCCCGGGGGGAGGGAGCGGCCCCTTCCCATCGAGCAGTACTTC. The encoded protein is CASSSPGGRERPLPIEQYF.